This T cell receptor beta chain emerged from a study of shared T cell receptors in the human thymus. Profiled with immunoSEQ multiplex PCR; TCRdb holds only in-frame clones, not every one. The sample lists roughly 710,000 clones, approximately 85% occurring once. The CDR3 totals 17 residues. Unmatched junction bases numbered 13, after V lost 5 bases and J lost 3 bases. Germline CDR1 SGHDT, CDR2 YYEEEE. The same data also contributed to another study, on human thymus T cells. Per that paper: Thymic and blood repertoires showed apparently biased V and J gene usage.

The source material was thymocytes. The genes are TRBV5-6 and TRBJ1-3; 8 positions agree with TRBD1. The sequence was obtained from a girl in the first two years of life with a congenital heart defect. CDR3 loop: CASSLDYGTGGGNTIYF. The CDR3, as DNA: TGTGCCAGCAGTCTGGACTACGGTACAGGGGGTGGAAACACCATATATTTT.